Each of the 28 T cell receptor beta chains below was sequenced from the same sample in a study of blood T cell repertoires in COVID-19 (dated by TCRdb to about 2020). The library was made by the immunoSEQ multiplex PCR assay. TCRdb stores this immuneACCESS table with in-frame sequences only. Part of the clones is absent; in the studies checked, under half of the shortfall reflects unresolved V genes, and no reason is known for the rest. Within this sample are roughly 52,000 clones, with roughly 80% of them counted one time only. About 6% of the sample is in the top ten clones. Sequenced sample: peripheral blood. Receptors originate from a human donor in a cohort sampled during active or convalescent COVID-19.

CDR3 DNA: TGTGCCAGTAGGAGACTAGCAGGCAATGAGCAGTTCTTC. It translates to CASRRLAGNEQFF. This chain connects TRBV19 to TRBJ2-1, with 7 bases aligning to TRBD2. V shed 6 bases, J shed 6 bases, and the junction held 5 bases outside the gene matches. Germline CDR1 reads LNHDA; CDR2 reads SQIVND (reference sequence). The CDR3 has 13 residues.

The V call is TRBV11-2, the J call TRBJ1-6; D is possibly TRBD1 (6 bases). The length of the CDR3 is 15 residues. V lost 5 bases and J 7 bases, leaving 15 bases between the germline ends. Germline lookup yields CDR1 SGHAT and CDR2 FQNNGV. CDR3 in DNA: TGTGCCAGCAGCCCCGGACAGTTAAGCAATTCACCCCTCCACTTT. Translated, it gives CASSPGQLSNSPLHF.

This chain connects TRBV20-1 to TRBJ1-3; 7 positions match TRBD1. J gave up 9 bases and V 5 bases, and 4 bases lay outside the gene matches. This CDR3 has 11 residues. Germline CDR1 reads DFQATT; CDR2 reads SNEGSKA (reference sequence). The CDR3 DNA sequence: TGCAGTGCTTCGGACAGGCCCACCATATATTTT. This encodes CSASDRPTIYF.

The V call is TRBV19, the J call TRBJ2-5; D is uncertain. CDR1 and CDR2 from the germline V gene are LNHDA and SQIVND (reference sequence). Trimming pared 1 base from V and 5 bases from J, leaving 8 bases between. This CDR3 has 13 amino acids. The CDR3 DNA sequence: TGTGCCAGTAGTATAGTCGTCCTGGAGACCCAGTACTTC. Translating gives CASSIVVLETQYF.

CDR3 amino acids: CASSPSGGRGTQYF. The CDR3, as DNA: TGTGCCAGCAGCCCTAGCGGGGGAAGGGGAACGCAGTATTTT. The chain recombines TRBV3-1 (or the pseudogene TRBV3-2) with TRBJ2-3; the match to TRBD2 covers 10 bases. V lost 4 bases to trimming and J lost 9 bases; unmatched junction nucleotides: 7. The CDR3 loop spans 14 amino acids. Germline assignment: CDR1 LGHDT and CDR2 YNNKEL (reference sequence).

V is TRBV7-2 and J is TRBJ1-1; 8 bases align to TRBD1. This CDR3 contains 15 residues. Germline CDR1 reads SGHTA; CDR2 reads FQGNSA. The junction had 8 bases not matched to a gene; V was cut back by 1 base and J by 7 bases. CDR3 residues: CASSLVTGGHREAFF. CDR3 in DNA: TGTGCCAGCAGCTTAGTTACAGGGGGGCACCGTGAAGCTTTCTTT.

The J gene is TRBJ1-1, the V gene TRBV6-2 or TRBV6-3; 8 bases fit TRBD1. This CDR3 is 15 amino acids long. The V gene end was trimmed by 0 bases and the J gene end by 4 bases; junction bases not matched to a gene: 4. Germline V CDR1 and CDR2: MNHEY, SVGEGT. The CDR3 DNA follows: TGTGCCAGCAGTTACTCTCAGGGGGCTGGCACTGAAGCTTTCTTT. This translates into CASSYSQGAGTEAFF.

This chain connects TRBV30 to TRBJ2-2, with 7 bases matching TRBD2. V dropped 5 bases and J dropped 4; count of bases not matched to a gene: 7. There are 14 residues in the CDR3. Per germline, CDR1 GTSNPN and CDR2 SVGIG (reference sequence). CDR3 sequence: CAWLMRGSTGELFF. CDR3 coding DNA: TGTGCCTGGTTGATGCGGGGGAGCACCGGGGAGCTGTTTTTT.

The rearrangement joins TRBV5-5 to TRBJ1-4; D not resolved. The CDR3 runs 13 residues. V gave up 0 bases and J gave up 8 bases, with 8 bases separating them. CDR1 SGHKS and CDR2 YYEKEE come from the germline V gene (reference sequence). CDR3 loop: CASSLAGSEKLFF. Written as DNA, the CDR3 is TGTGCCAGCAGCTTGGCCGGTAGCGAAAAACTGTTTTTT. The full variable domain, rest sourced from reference TRBV5-5 and TRBJ1-4, is DAGVTQSPTHLIKTRGQQVTLRCSPISGHKSVSWYQQVLGQGPQFIFQYYEKEERGRGNFPDRFSARQFPNYSSELNVNALLLGDSALYLCASSLAGSEKLFFGSGTQLSVL.

The table lists this clone with a few counts. The rearrangement links TRBV5-8 to TRBJ1-5; 7 bases are shared with TRBD1. The V and J ends lost 0 bases and 0 bases, in that order; junction bases with no gene match: 6. This CDR3 has 17 residues. Germline values: CDR1 SGHTS, CDR2 YDEGEE. The CDR3 DNA sequence: TGTGCCAGCAGCTTGGGTCGGGACAGCTATAGCAATCAGCCCCAGCATTTT. It is translated as CASSLGRDSYSNQPQHF.

A single count supports this clone. This chain uses TRBV3-1 (or the pseudogene TRBV3-2) with TRBJ1-4; TRBD1 might be the D (5 bases). Germline values: CDR1 LGHDT, CDR2 YNNKEL (reference sequence). The CDR3 is 15 residues long. Trimming pared 6 bases from V and 2 bases from J, leaving 13 bases between. The CDR3 nucleotides are TGTGCCAGCAGGGCCAGCGGGGCGACTAATGAAAAACTGTTTTTT. As protein: CASRASGATNEKLFF.

The chain carries TRBV7-9 and TRBJ1-3; TRBD1 matches at 10 bases. V dropped 3 bases and J dropped 4; count of bases not matched to a gene: 3. CDR1 and CDR2 from the germline V gene are SEHNR and FQNEAQ (reference sequence). This CDR3 is 15 amino acids long. This chain's CDR3 is CASSLGQGRGNTIYF. The DNA of the CDR3 is TGTGCCAGCAGCTTGGGACAGGGGAGGGGAAACACCATATATTTT.

The genes are TRBV10-1 and TRBJ2-3, with 8 nucleotides matching TRBD1. This CDR3 contains 14 residues. Looked up from germline, CDR1 is WNHNN and CDR2 is SYGVQD (reference sequence). The junction had 5 bases not matched to a gene; V was cut back by 6 bases and J by 3 bases. CDR3 DNA sequence: TGCGCCAGCAGGGCGACAGGGGATACAGATACGCAGTATTTT. Translation gives CASRATGDTDTQYF.

The rearrangement uses TRBV6-1 and TRBJ2-7, with a weak D call TRBD2 (5 bases). Germline assignment: CDR1 MNHNS and CDR2 SASEGT. V was clipped by 4 bases and J by 2 bases, with 18 bases between them. The CDR3 is made up of 16 amino acids. In nucleotides, the CDR3 is TGTGCCAGCAGTGGTCAGCACCAAACCGGGACCTACGAGCAGTACTTC. It translates to CASSGQHQTGTYEQYF.

The chain employs TRBV9 and TRBJ1-2, with TRBD1 as a possible D gene (5 bases). Germline V gene sequence: CDR1 SGDLS, CDR2 YYNGEE. The CDR3 extends over 12 amino acids. V was trimmed by 0 bases and J by 5 bases, leaving 5 bases between them. CDR3 in DNA: TGTGCCAGCAGCGTAGAGGGGTATGGCTACACCTTC. The encoded protein is CASSVEGYGYTF.

This chain joins TRBV20-1 and TRBJ1-2; 9 nucleotides agree with TRBD1. Germline V gives CDR1 DFQATT, CDR2 SNEGSKA (reference sequence). Trimming cost V 3 bases and J 4 bases; bases outside gene matches: 15. CDR3 length equals 17 residues. The CDR3 spells CSASSQLGQGRTYGYTF. Written as DNA, the CDR3 is TGCAGTGCTAGTTCCCAACTGGGACAGGGAAGGACCTATGGCTACACCTTC.

The table lists this clone with a few counts. Here the CDR3 DNA reads TGTGCCAGCAGTCCCTGGGGGGGTTCACCCCTCCACTTT. Its protein is CASSPWGGSPLHF. The chain uses TRBV6-4 and TRBJ1-6; TRBD1 is a possible D gene (5 bases). V was clipped by 5 bases and J by 9 bases, with 11 bases between them. From germline, CDR1 is MRHNA and CDR2 SNTAGT. The CDR3 sequence is 13 residues long.

This sequence joins TRBV6-6 and TRBJ2-7, with D maybe TRBD1 (5 bases). Germline CDR1 reads MNHNY; CDR2 reads SVGAGI (reference sequence). The ends were cut back, 9 bases at V and 2 bases at J, with 14 bases in the middle. This CDR3 is built from 13 residues. The CDR3 DNA sequence: TGTGCCAGTGGGGCGGAAATAACCTACGAGCAGTACTTC. Encoded protein: CASGAEITYEQYF.

The chain combines TRBV25-1 with TRBJ2-2; tentatively, D is TRBD1 (6 bases). Per germline, CDR1 MGHDK and CDR2 SYGVNS. Trimming pared 3 bases from V and 1 base from J, leaving 12 bases between. The CDR3 loop spans 16 amino acids. The CDR3 spells CASSDRTAKNTGELFF. CDR3 DNA: TGTGCCAGCAGTGATAGGACAGCCAAGAACACCGGGGAGCTGTTTTTT.

The gene calls are TRBV6-1 and TRBJ1-5, with 8 nucleotides matching TRBD1. The germline gives CDR1 MNHNS, CDR2 SASEGT. Germline trimming cut 4 bases from V and 2 bases from J; bases unmatched to any gene: 13. The CDR3 extends over 18 amino acids. The CDR3 here is CASSAMDRVRGGNQPQHF. Written as DNA, the CDR3 is TGTGCCAGCAGTGCGATGGACAGGGTCCGGGGGGGCAATCAGCCCCAGCATTTT.

This sequence joins TRBV6-5 and TRBJ1-2, with 7 positions matching TRBD1. V lost 5 bases, J lost 4 bases, and 7 bases stayed unmatched. This CDR3 is 14 amino acids long. Germline-derived CDR1 and CDR2 are MNHEY and SVGAGI. CDR3 loop: CASSPLQGFYGYTF. As DNA, the CDR3 is TGTGCCAGCAGTCCTTTACAGGGGTTCTATGGCTACACCTTC.

The chain is built from TRBV12-3 or TRBV12-4 and TRBJ1-4; unclear D gene. V was pared by 4 bases and J by 5 bases, with 8 bases between. The CDR3 sequence is 13 residues long. The CDR3 DNA is TGTGCCAGCAGTTCCCAGATCAATGAAAAACTGTTTTTT. Its protein product is CASSSQINEKLFF.

The count of this clone is one. The chain employs TRBV6-5 and TRBJ1-4; the D gene is possibly TRBD1 (5 bases). Germline CDR1 and CDR2: MNHEY and SVGAGI. Trimming stripped 6 bases from V and 7 bases from J, with 15 bases between. The CDR3 loop spans 14 amino acids. The CDR3 nucleotides are TGTGCCAGCAGCCTCGGGAGGAGGGGTGAAAAACTGTTTTTT. Protein: CASSLGRRGEKLFF.

The chain recombines TRBV6-5 with TRBJ2-1; possibly TRBD2 for D (7 bases). CDR1 is MNHEY, CDR2 SVGAGI, per germline. V lost 2 bases, J lost 6 bases, and 11 bases lay in between. The CDR3 spans 14 residues. The CDR3 loop reads CASSYVGGANEQFF. In nucleotides, the CDR3 is TGTGCCAGCAGTTACGTGGGGGGGGCCAATGAGCAGTTCTTC.

The chain couples TRBV6-5 to TRBJ1-3; weak D call: TRBD1 (6 bases). CDR3 size: 12 residues. V was shortened by 8 bases and J by 5 bases, with 10 bases between the two germline ends. Germline V gene sequence: CDR1 MNHEY, CDR2 SVGAGI. The CDR3 coding sequence is TGTGCCAGCCTAGACAGGCGAAACACCATATATTTT. This encodes CASLDRRNTIYF.

This clone was picked up a small number of times. This chain joins TRBV2 and TRBJ1-5, with D possibly matching TRBD1 (5 bases). Germline CDR1 reads SNHLY; CDR2 reads FYNNEI. V was cut by 9 bases and J by 4 bases, with 16 bases left in between. This CDR3 region has 14 residues. The DNA for the CDR3 is TGTGCCAGTCGGGGCCGGAGGGATAATCAGCCCCAGCATTTT. Translated, it gives CASRGRRDNQPQHF.

This sequence joins TRBV11-2 and TRBJ2-7; 8 positions agree with TRBD2. The CDR3 has 15 amino acids. Trimming removed 2 bases from V and 0 bases from J; junction bases left unmatched: 3. Germline V gives CDR1 SGHAT, CDR2 FQNNGV. For the CDR3, the DNA is TGTGCCAGCAGCTTAACGGGGGGGAGCTCCTACGAGCAGTACTTC. Translating it yields CASSLTGGSSYEQYF. The full variable domain, in which reference TRBV11-2 and TRBJ2-7 provide the parts outside the CDR3, is EAGVAQSPRYKIIEKRQSVAFWCNPISGHATLYWYQQILGQGPKLLIQFQNNGVVDDSQLPKDRFSAERLKGVDSTLKIQPAKLEDSAVYLCASSLTGGSSYEQYFGPGTRLTVT.

This sequence joins TRBV2 and TRBJ1-6; D not certain. The germline V gene has CDR1 SNHLY and CDR2 FYNNEI. V lost 0 bases to trimming and J lost 9 bases, with 18 bases between them. The CDR3 loop spans 17 amino acids. CDR3 bases: TGTGCCAGCAGTGAAGCCGATGGTTGGGTAGCGAGTTCACCCCTCCACTTT. Protein product: CASSEADGWVASSPLHF.